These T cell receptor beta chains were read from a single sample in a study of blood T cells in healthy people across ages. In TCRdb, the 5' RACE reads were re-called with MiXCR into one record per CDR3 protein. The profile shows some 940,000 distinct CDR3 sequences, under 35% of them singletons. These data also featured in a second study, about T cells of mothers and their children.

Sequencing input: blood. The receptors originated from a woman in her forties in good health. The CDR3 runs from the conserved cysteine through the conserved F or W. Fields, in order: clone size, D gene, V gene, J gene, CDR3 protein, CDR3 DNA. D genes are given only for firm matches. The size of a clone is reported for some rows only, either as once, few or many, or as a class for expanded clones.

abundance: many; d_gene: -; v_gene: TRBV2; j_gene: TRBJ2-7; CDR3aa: CATRIQNEQYF; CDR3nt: TGTGCCACCAGGATTCAGAACGAGCAGTACTTC
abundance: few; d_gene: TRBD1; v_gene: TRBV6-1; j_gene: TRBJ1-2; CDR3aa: CASVTGDYGYTF; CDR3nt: TGTGCCAGCGTGACAGGGGACTATGGCTACACCTTC
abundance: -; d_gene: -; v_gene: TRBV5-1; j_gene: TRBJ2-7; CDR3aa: CASSFPPTGLYEQYF; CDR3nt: TGCGCCAGCAGCTTCCCCCCCACGGGGTTGTACGAACAGTACTTC
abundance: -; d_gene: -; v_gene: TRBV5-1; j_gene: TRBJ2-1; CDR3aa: CASSPGGHSPYNEQFF; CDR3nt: TGCGCCAGCAGCCCGGGCGGCCATTCACCCTACAATGAGCAGTTCTTC
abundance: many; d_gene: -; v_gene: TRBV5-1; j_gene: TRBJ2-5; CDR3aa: CASSWSTGGETQYF; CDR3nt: TGCGCCAGCAGCTGGTCGACCGGAGGAGAGACCCAGTACTTC
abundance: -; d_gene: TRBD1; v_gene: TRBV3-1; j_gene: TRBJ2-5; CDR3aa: CASSRGTGASQETQYF; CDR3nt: TGTGCCAGCAGCCGGGGGACAGGGGCGAGCCAAGAGACCCAGTACTTC
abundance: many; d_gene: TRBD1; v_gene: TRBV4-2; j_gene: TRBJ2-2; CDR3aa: CASRTGTNTGELFF; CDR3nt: TGTGCCAGCAGGACAGGGACCAACACCGGGGAGCTGTTTTTT
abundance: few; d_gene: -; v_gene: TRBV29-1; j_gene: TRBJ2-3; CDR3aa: CSAEGSGGATDTQYF; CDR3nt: TGCAGCGCCGAGGGTTCAGGGGGGGCCACAGATACGCAGTATTTT
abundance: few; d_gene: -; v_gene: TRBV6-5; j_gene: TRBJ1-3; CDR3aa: CASSLSRGGRNTIYF; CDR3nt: TGTGCCAGCAGTCTATCAAGGGGTGGAAGAAACACCATATATTTT
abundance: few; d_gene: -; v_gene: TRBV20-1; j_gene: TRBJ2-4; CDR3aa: CSAWTELYNEQYF; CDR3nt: TGCAGTGCTTGGACAGAGCTTTACAATGAGCAGTACTTC
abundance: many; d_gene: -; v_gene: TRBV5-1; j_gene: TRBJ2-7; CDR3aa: CASSLGQREQYF; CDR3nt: TGCGCCAGCAGCTTGGGACAGCGCGAGCAGTACTTC
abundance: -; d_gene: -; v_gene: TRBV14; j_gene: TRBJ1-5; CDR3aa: CASSQETQNSNQPQHF; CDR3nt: TGTGCCAGCAGCCAAGAAACACAGAATAGCAATCAGCCCCAGCATTTT
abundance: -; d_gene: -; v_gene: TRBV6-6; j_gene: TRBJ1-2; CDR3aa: CASRSGVDYTF; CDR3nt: TGTGCCAGCAGATCAGGGGTCGACTACACCTTC
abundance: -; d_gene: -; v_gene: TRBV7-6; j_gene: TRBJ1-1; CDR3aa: CASSHTRGRNTEAFF; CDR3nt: TGTGCCAGCAGCCATACAAGGGGCAGGAACACTGAAGCTTTCTTT
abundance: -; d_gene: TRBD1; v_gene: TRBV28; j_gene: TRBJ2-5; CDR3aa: CASRQGVEKTQYF; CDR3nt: TGTGCCAGCAGACAGGGGGTGGAAAAGACCCAGTACTTC
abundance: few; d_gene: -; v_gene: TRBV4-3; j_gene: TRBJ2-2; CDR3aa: CASSHLVATGELFF; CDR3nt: TGCGCCAGCAGCCACCTCGTGGCCACCGGGGAGCTGTTTTTT
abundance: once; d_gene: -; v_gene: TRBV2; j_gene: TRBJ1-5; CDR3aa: CASSVEGTFNQPQHF; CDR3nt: TGTGCCAGCAGTGTCGAAGGCACATTCAATCAGCCCCAGCATTTT
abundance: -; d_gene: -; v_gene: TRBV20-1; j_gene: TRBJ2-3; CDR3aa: CSARGYVEDQAFTDTQYF; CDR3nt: TGCAGTGCTAGAGGGTATGTAGAGGACCAAGCGTTCACAGATACGCAGTATTTT
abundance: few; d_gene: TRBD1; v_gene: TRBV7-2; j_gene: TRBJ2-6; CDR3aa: CASSLAGTGGARVSGANVLTF; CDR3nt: TGTGCCAGCAGCTTAGCGGGGACAGGGGGCGCGCGGGTTTCTGGGGCCAACGTCCTGACTTTC
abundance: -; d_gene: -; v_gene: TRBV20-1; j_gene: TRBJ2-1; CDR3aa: CSATLPTNNNEQFF; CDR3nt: TGCAGTGCTACGTTGCCCACGAACAACAATGAGCAGTTCTTC
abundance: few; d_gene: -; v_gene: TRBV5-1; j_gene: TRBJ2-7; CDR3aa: CASSPRDTYYEQYF; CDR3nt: TGCGCCAGCAGCCCCCGGGACACCTACTACGAGCAGTACTTC
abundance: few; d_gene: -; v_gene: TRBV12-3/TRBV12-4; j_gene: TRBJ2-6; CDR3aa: CASTPHRRVIGANVLTF; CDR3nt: TGTGCCAGCACCCCCCATCGGCGGGTCATAGGGGCCAACGTCCTGACTTTC
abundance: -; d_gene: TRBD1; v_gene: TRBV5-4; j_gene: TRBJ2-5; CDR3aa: CASSPRRGQKETQYF; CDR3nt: TGTGCCAGCAGCCCCCGCCGGGGACAGAAAGAGACCCAGTACTTC
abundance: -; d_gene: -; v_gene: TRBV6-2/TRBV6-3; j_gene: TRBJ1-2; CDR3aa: CASSPTGFGHTF; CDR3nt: TGTGCCAGCAGCCCGACGGGGTTTGGCCACACCTTC
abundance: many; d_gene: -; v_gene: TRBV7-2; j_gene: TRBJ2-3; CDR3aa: CASSLGPSSTDTQYF; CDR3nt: TGTGCCAGCAGCTTAGGCCCTAGCTCCACAGATACGCAGTATTTT
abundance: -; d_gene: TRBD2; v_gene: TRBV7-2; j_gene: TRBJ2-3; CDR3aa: CASSLHLAEADTQYF; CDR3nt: TGTGCCAGCAGCCTGCATCTAGCGGAAGCAGATACGCAGTATTTT
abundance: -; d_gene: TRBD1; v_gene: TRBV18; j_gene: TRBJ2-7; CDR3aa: CASSRDRGDSYEQYF; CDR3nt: TGTGCCAGCTCAAGGGACAGGGGCGACTCCTACGAGCAGTACTTC
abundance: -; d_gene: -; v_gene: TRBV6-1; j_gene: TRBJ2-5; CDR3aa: CASLSTAWGETQYF; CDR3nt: TGTGCCAGCCTGTCGACAGCATGGGGAGAGACCCAGTACTTC
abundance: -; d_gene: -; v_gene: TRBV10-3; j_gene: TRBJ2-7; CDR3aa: CAIGQGSYEQYF; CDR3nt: TGTGCCATCGGTCAGGGGTCCTACGAGCAGTACTTC
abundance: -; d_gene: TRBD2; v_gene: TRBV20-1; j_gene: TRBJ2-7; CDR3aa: CSAGTINEQYF; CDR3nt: TGCAGCGCCGGGACTATAAACGAGCAGTACTTC
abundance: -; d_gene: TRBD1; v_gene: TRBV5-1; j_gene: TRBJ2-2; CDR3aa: CASRSGQGATGELFF; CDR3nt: TGCGCCAGCAGGTCGGGACAGGGGGCGACCGGGGAGCTGTTTTTT
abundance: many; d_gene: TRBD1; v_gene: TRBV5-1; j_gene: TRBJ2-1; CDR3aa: CASSPGTGYNEQFF; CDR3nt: TGTGCCAGCAGTCCCGGGACAGGGTACAATGAGCAGTTCTTC
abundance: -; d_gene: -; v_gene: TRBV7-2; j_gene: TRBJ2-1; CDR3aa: CASSPLWWGPTHNEQFF; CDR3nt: TGTGCCAGCAGCCCACTTTGGTGGGGGCCGACACACAATGAGCAGTTCTTC
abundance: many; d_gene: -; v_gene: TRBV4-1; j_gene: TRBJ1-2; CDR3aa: CASRPDRNYGYTF; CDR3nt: TGCGCCAGCAGGCCCGACAGAAACTATGGCTACACCTTC
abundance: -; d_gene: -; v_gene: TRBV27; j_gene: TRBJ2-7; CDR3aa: CASSFSTRGGQYF; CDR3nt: TGTGCCAGCAGTTTTTCGACCAGAGGAGGGCAGTACTTC
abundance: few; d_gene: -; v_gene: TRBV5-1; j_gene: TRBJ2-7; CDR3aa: CASSLRGRQYF; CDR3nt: TGCGCCAGCAGTCTCCGTGGGCGGCAGTACTTC
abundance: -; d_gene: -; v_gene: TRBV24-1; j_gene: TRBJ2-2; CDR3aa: CATSGQNTGELFF; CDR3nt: TGTGCCACCAGTGGCCAGAACACCGGGGAGCTGTTTTTT
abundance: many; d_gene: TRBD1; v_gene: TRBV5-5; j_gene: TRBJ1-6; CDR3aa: CASSLGQGRSPLHF; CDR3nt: TGTGCCAGCAGCTTGGGACAGGGACGATCACCCCTCCACTTT
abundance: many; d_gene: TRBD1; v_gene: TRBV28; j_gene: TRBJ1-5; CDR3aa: CASSLLGQNNQPQHF; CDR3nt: TGTGCCAGCAGTTTATTGGGACAGAACAATCAGCCCCAGCATTTT
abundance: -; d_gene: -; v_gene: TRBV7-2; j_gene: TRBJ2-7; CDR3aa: CASSLGEQYEQYF; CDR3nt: TGTGCCAGCAGCTTAGGTGAACAGTACGAGCAGTACTTC
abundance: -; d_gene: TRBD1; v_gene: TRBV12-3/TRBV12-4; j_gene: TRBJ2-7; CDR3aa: CASRGQGAQYEQYF; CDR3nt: TGTGCCAGCAGGGGACAGGGGGCTCAATACGAGCAGTACTTC
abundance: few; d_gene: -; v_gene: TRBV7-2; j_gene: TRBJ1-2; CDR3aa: CASSLGVGANYGYTF; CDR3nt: TGTGCCAGCAGCTTAGGGGTCGGAGCTAACTATGGCTACACCTTC
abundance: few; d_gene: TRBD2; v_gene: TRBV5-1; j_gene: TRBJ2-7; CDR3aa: CASSLDPGGGGTAYEQYF; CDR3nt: TGCGCCAGCAGCTTGGATCCGGGCGGCGGGGGTACAGCCTACGAGCAGTACTTC
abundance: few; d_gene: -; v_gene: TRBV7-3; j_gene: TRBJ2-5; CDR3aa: CASSRDWGETQYF; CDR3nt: TGTGCCAGCAGCCGCGATTGGGGGGAGACCCAGTACTTC
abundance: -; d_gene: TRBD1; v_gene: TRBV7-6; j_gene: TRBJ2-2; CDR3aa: CASNATGEAGELFF; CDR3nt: TGTGCCAGCAACGCGACAGGGGAGGCCGGGGAGCTGTTTTTT
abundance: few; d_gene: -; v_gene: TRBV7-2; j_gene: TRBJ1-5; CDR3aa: CASSLDPFQPQHF; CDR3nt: TGTGCCAGCAGCTTAGATCCTTTTCAGCCCCAGCATTTT
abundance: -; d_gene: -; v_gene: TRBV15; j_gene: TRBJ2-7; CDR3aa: CATSSPTAGSTYEQYF; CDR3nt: TGTGCCACCAGCTCCCCGACGGCAGGCTCAACCTACGAGCAGTACTTC
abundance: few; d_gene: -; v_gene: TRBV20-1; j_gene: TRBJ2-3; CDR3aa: CSVGKSWGTSTDTQYF; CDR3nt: TGCAGTGTGGGGAAATCCTGGGGGACTAGCACAGATACGCAGTATTTT
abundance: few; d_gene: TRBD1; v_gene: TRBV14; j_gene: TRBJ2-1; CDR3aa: CASSQPGQGYVGQFF; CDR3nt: TGTGCCAGCAGCCAACCGGGACAGGGGTACGTTGGGCAGTTCTTC
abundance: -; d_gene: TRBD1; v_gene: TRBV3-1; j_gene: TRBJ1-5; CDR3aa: CASSQTGKEEPQHF; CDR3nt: TGTGCCAGCAGCCAGACAGGGAAAGAGGAGCCCCAGCATTTT
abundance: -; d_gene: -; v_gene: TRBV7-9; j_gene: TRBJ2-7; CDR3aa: CAGSFPRQFEQYF; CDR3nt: TGTGCCGGCAGCTTCCCGCGACAGTTCGAGCAGTACTTC
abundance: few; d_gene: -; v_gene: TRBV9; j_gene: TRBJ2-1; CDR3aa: CASSVATGYNERFF; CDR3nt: TGTGCCAGCAGCGTAGCTACGGGTTACAATGAGCGGTTCTTC
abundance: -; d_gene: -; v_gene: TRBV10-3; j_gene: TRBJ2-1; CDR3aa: CAISEYGRSEQFF; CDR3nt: TGTGCCATCAGTGAGTACGGGCGCTCTGAGCAGTTCTTC
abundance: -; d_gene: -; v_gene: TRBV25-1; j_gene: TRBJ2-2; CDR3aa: CASSELTPGTLTGELFF; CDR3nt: TGTGCCAGCAGTGAATTGACTCCCGGGACACTCACCGGGGAGCTGTTTTTT
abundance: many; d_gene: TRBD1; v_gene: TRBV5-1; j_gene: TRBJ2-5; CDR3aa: CASSLGTGEETQYF; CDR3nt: TGTGCCAGCAGTTTGGGGACAGGGGAGGAGACCCAGTACTTC
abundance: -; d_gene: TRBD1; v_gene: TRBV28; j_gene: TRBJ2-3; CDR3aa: CASSFIGTGVGDTQYF; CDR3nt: TGTGCCAGCAGTTTCATTGGGACAGGGGTAGGAGATACGCAGTATTTT